A single sample gave rise to the 24 T cell receptor beta chains below, sequenced in a study of tumor-infiltrating lymphocytes in oesophageal squamous cell carcinoma listed by TCRdb under 2016. The library relied on PCR. Instrument on record: Illumina HiSeq 2000. TCRdb passed the public sequencing reads through fastp at Q25 and MiXCR, retaining productive beta sequences. Rows merge per CDR3 protein into single entries with the most common DNA and genes. This sample holds 11,000 to 15,000 distinct CDR3 sequences; approximately 48% were observed only once. The biggest ten clones account for about half of the sample. Sequenced sample: blood. Receptors were obtained from a male donor with esophageal squamous cell carcinoma.

With respect to this clonotype: The germline gene is not matched at one end of the junction; a read error may be the cause. J is TRBJ2-3 and V is TRBV27; 10 nucleotides align to TRBD2. The CDR3 spans 14 residues. From germline, CDR1 is MNHEY and CDR2 SMNVEV (reference sequence). The CDR3: CASKREGLADTQNF. The CDR3 DNA sequence: TGTGCCAGTAAGCGGGAGGGCCTAGCAGATACGCAGAATTTT.

The chain combines TRBV11-2 with TRBJ2-5; possibly TRBD1 for D (5 bases). CDR3 size: 14 residues. V was clipped by 5 bases and J by 5 bases, with 15 bases between them. Germline V CDR1 and CDR2: SGHAT, FQNNGV. As DNA, the CDR3 is TGTGCCAGCAGCGCCGACGCAGGGTGGGAGACCCAGTACTTC. Its translation: CASSADAGWETQYF.

This sequence joins TRBV7-6 and TRBJ2-2; 9 bases map to TRBD2. The CDR3 length is 16 residues. Germline trimming cut 5 bases from V and 4 bases from J; bases unmatched to any gene: 8. Germline V lookup: CDR1 SGHVS, CDR2 FNYEAQ. DNA for the CDR3: TGTGCCAGCAGCGTTGAAGCGGGGGGAGCCACCGGGGAGCTGTTTTTT. This gives the protein CASSVEAGGATGELFF.

This clonotype has at least ten counts. The rearrangement links TRBV27 to TRBJ2-4; no reliable D call. Germline lookup yields CDR1 MNHEY and CDR2 SMNVEV (reference sequence). Between the trimmed V and J ends, which lost 0 bases and 6 bases, there was a span of 6 bases. The CDR3 covers 13 residues. CDR3: CASSLSMGNIQYF. As DNA, the CDR3 is TGTGCCAGCAGTTTATCGATGGGAAACATTCAGTACTTC.

This clonotype has ten or more counts. This chain joins TRBV7-6 and TRBJ2-1; tentatively, D is TRBD2 (7 bases). Germline V gene sequence: CDR1 SGHVS, CDR2 FNYEAQ. CDR3 length: 17 amino acids. V lost 1 base to trimming and J lost 0 bases, with 13 bases between them. CDR3: CASSLGGGGHSYNEQFF. CDR3 coding DNA: TGTGCCAGCAGCTTAGGGGGCGGGGGACACTCCTACAATGAGCAGTTCTTC. The variable domain in full, completed from reference TRBV7-6 and TRBJ2-1, reads GAGVSQSPRYKVTKRGQDVALRCDPISGHVSLYWYRQALGQGPEFLTYFNYEAQQDKSGLPNDRFSAERPEGSISTLTIQRTEQRDSAMYRCASSLGGGGHSYNEQFFGPGTRLTVL.

This clonotype showed up many times. CDR3 DNA sequence: TGTGCCAGCAGTTTATGGGGGGGGCGGGCTAACTATGGCTACACCTTC. This codes for CASSLWGGRANYGYTF. The chain links TRBV28 to TRBJ1-2; a weak D match, TRBD1 (6 bases). The length of the CDR3 is 16 residues. Germline CDR1 is MDHEN and CDR2 is SYDVKM. V was pared by 0 bases and J by 0 bases, with 11 bases between.

The chain employs TRBV7-6 and TRBJ1-4, with D possibly being TRBD1 (5 bases). The CDR3 spans 14 residues. The germline CDR1 and CDR2 sequences are SGHVS and FNYEAQ. Trimming removed 5 bases at V and 4 bases at J, with 11 bases between. The CDR3 reads CASSEGHRNEKLFF. CDR3 DNA: TGTGCCAGCAGCGAAGGACACCGTAATGAAAAACTGTTTTTT.

The chain links TRBV13 to TRBJ2-1; 8 nucleotides match TRBD2. This CDR3 is built from 16 residues. The germline gives CDR1 PRHDT, CDR2 FYEKMQ (reference sequence). With V trimmed by 2 bases and J by 4 bases, 7 bases remained unmatched. This CDR3 is CASSLRGAGGYNEQFF. DNA for the CDR3: TGTGCCAGCAGCTTAAGGGGGGCGGGGGGATACAATGAGCAGTTCTTC.

The CDR3 DNA sequence: TGTGCCAGCAGCCTGACTAGCGGGAGGTGGACCGGGGAGCTGTTTTTT. Encoded protein: CASSLTSGRWTGELFF. The chain has TRBV7-2 and TRBJ2-2; 13 bases line up with TRBD2. The V segment lost 5 bases and the J segment 5 bases; nucleotides outside the gene matches: 5. CDR1 SGHTA and CDR2 FQGNSA come from the germline V gene. The CDR3 runs to 16 residues.

This clonotype occurred once. The chain combines TRBV7-8 with TRBJ1-2, with 10 bases fitting TRBD1. V was clipped by 4 bases and J by 7 bases; unmatched bases: 9. Germline CDR1 and CDR2: SGHVS and FQNEAQ. This CDR3 spans 15 amino acids. The CDR3 reads CASSSEDGTGAGYTF. CDR3 coding DNA: TGTGCCAGCAGCTCAGAAGACGGGACAGGGGCTGGCTACACCTTC.

This clonotype appeared a few times. The chain is built from TRBV7-6 and TRBJ2-4; D may be TRBD1 or TRBD2 (5 bases each). V gave up 5 bases and J gave up 3 bases, with 11 bases separating them. In germline, CDR1 is SGHVS, CDR2 FNYEAQ. The CDR3 sequence is 14 residues long. The chain's CDR3 is CASSKTEGKNIQYF. The CDR3 bases are TGTGCCAGCAGCAAGACAGAGGGCAAAAACATTCAGTACTTC.

The rearrangement links TRBV6-6 to TRBJ2-6, with 7 positions matching TRBD2. The V gene end was trimmed by 7 bases and the J gene end by 0 bases; junction bases not matched to a gene: 12. This CDR3 contains 18 residues. Germline V gene lookup returns CDR1 MNHNY and CDR2 SVGAGI (reference sequence). This CDR3 is CASTPLGGFGSGANVLTF. The CDR3 DNA reads as TGTGCCAGCACCCCCCTCGGGGGGTTCGGCTCTGGGGCCAACGTCCTGACTTTC.

This clonotype turned up a few times. V usage is TRBV7-6 and J usage is TRBJ2-5, with 10 bases lining up with TRBD2. The better agreement between TRBJ2-7 and the DNA end casts doubt on the J call. The CDR3 sequence is 14 residues long. The germline V gene encodes CDR1 SGHVS and CDR2 FNYEAQ. CDR3 amino acids: CASSNSGRSYEQYF. In DNA, the CDR3 is TGTGCCAGCAGTAATAGCGGGAGGAGCTACGAGCAGTACTTC.

The CDR3 loop is CASRALTGQGLGETQYF. The CDR3 DNA sequence: TGTGCCAGCAGAGCATTGACAGGACAGGGCTTAGGGGAGACCCAGTACTTC. This chain connects TRBV6-6 to TRBJ1-1, with TRBD1 identical over 8 bases. Judging by the DNA end, TRBJ2-5 fits better; the J call may be wrong. This CDR3 is built from 17 residues. Per the germline V gene, CDR1 is MNHNY and CDR2 is SVGAGI (reference sequence).

J is TRBJ2-5 and V is TRBV7-9; a weak D match, TRBD2 (6 bases). Trimming pared 1 base from V and 11 bases from J, leaving 23 bases between. Germline V gives CDR1 SEHNR, CDR2 FQNEAQ (reference sequence). The CDR3 covers 16 residues. This CDR3 reads CASSLVQGTPYNEQYF. In nucleotides, the CDR3 is TGTGCCAGCAGCTTAGTCCAAGGGACTCCCTACAATGAGCAGTACTTC.

This clonotype was counted many times. This rearrangement joins TRBV19 to TRBJ2-3; D ambiguous. The V end was cut by 4 bases, the J end by 2 bases, with 10 bases between. CDR3 length: 14 amino acids. The V gene's germline CDR1 is LNHDA and CDR2 SQIVND (reference sequence). The CDR3 spells CASSRTIHTDTQYF. CDR3 coding DNA: TGTGCCAGTAGTAGGACCATCCACACAGATACGCAGTATTTT.

This clonotype was counted many times. A clone one base away is much larger, so this may be a read error. The chain has TRBV7-3 and TRBJ2-7; 8 nucleotides line up with TRBD1. Germline V gives CDR1 SGHTA, CDR2 FQGTGA. CDR3 length equals 16 residues. The junction had 14 bases not matched to a gene; V was cut back by 3 bases and J by 7 bases. The CDR3 region has the DNA TGTGCCAGCAGCTTGACAGGGGTAGGCTTTTACAATGAGCAGTACTTC. Residues: CASSLTGVGFYNEQYF.

As regards this clonotype: A much larger clone lies one base from this, so it may be a read error. This rearrangement joins TRBV11-3 to TRBJ2-5, with D perhaps matching TRBD2 (5 bases). The CDR3 has 14 residues. Germline V gives CDR1 SGHNT, CDR2 YENEEA. Trimming cost V 6 bases and J 11 bases, with 22 bases left between them. The CDR3 protein is CASRPGVARDEQYF. For the CDR3, the DNA is TGTGCCAGCAGACCCGGAGTAGCTCGGGATGAGCAGTACTTC.

V gene TRBV7-2 combines with J gene TRBJ2-3, with 8 bases that match TRBD2. The CDR3 has 15 amino acids. V lost 5 bases, J lost 0 bases, and 4 bases stayed unmatched. The germline V gene has CDR1 SGHTA and CDR2 FQGNSA. CDR3 sequence (DNA): TGTGCCAGCAGCCGACTAGCGACTAGCACAGATACGCAGTATTTT. It is translated as CASSRLATSTDTQYF.

Note on this clonotype: This may be a read error: a much more frequent sequence differs by one nucleotide. This CDR3 reads CASTSGREQFF. The CDR3 nucleotides read TGTGCCAGCACCTCTGGGCGCGAGCAGTTCTTC. The rearrangement links TRBV28 to TRBJ2-1; no reliable D call. The CDR3 is 11 residues long. Germline CDR1 and CDR2: MDHEN and SYDVKM. V lost 7 bases and J 10 bases, leaving 11 bases between the germline ends.

The V call is TRBV12-5, the J call TRBJ2-1; D ambiguous. Germline loops: CDR1 LGHNT, CDR2 FRNRAP. The CDR3 length is 13 residues. V gave up 4 bases and J gave up 9 bases, with 13 bases separating them. This CDR3 reads CASGWIPDTEQFF. DNA for the CDR3: TGTGCTAGTGGTTGGATCCCCGACACTGAGCAGTTCTTC.

In this sample, this clonotype turned up many times. The genes are TRBV28 and TRBJ2-7, with no clear D. Germline lookup yields CDR1 MDHEN and CDR2 SYDVKM. V was trimmed by 7 bases and J by 6 bases, leaving 10 bases between them. This CDR3 has 11 residues. DNA of the CDR3: TGTGCCAGCACCTCTGGGCGCGAGCAGTACTTC. Residues: CASTSGREQYF.

The chain employs TRBV7-2 and TRBJ2-3, with 12 bases aligning to TRBD2. The CDR3 sequence is 14 residues long. Trimming took 6 bases from V and 6 from J; bases not matched to a gene: 4. CDR1 is SGHTA, CDR2 FQGNSA, per germline. CDR3 in DNA: TGTGCCAGCAGGGGACTAGCGGGTGGGGATACGCAGTATTTT. It is translated as CASRGLAGGDTQYF.

The chain couples TRBV28 to TRBJ1-1, with D hard to call. V was trimmed by 1 base and J by 0 bases, leaving 9 bases between them. Germline V gives CDR1 MDHEN, CDR2 SYDVKM. The CDR3 is 15 residues long. The CDR3 nucleotides read TGTGCCAGCAGTTTATACGCGGTTTTGAACACTGAAGCTTTCTTT. Protein product: CASSLYAVLNTEAFF.